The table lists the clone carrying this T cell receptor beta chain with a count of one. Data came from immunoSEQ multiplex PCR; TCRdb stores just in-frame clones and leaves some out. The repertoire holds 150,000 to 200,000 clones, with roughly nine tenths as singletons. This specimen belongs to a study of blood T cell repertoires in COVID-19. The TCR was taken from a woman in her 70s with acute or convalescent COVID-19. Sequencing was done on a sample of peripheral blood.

The CDR3 DNA reads as TGTGCCTGGAGTCCGGGACAGTCTCCCACCGGGGAGCTGTTTTTT. Residues: CAWSPGQSPTGELFF. This rearrangement joins TRBV30 to TRBJ2-2, with 7 bases lining up with TRBD1. The V gene end was trimmed by 2 bases and the J gene end by 4 bases; junction bases not matched to a gene: 7. The CDR3 consists of 15 residues. Germline V gene sequence: CDR1 GTSNPN, CDR2 SVGIG (reference sequence). Full variable domain (missing parts from reference TRBV30 and TRBJ2-2): SQTIHQWPATLVQPVGSPLSLECTVEGTSNPNLYWYRQAAGRGLQLLFYSVGIGQISSEVPQNLSASRPQDRQFILSSKKLLLSDSGFYLCAWSPGQSPTGELFFGEGSRLTVL.